This T cell receptor beta chain derives from a study of cytomegalovirus exposure and HLA in healthy donors. Looking at the study overall: A subsequent analysis stated that the 90 to 150 validation repertoires were run on the same platform as the roughly 670 first-cohort repertoires.

Trimming took 4 bases from V and 11 from J, leaving 18 bases between them. This CDR3 has 15 residues. Germline-derived CDR1 and CDR2 are MDHEN and SYDVKM. This clone occurred a few times. Its antigen is still unknown. Whole-study findings and limits: Altogether, 150 to 200 TCR beta chains were recorded as cytomegalovirus-associated. A subsequent analysis found that TCR clusters from the first cohort also tended to co-occur in the 120 or so validation repertoires, with roughly 95% of cluster scores above 0.

The table came from immunoSEQ multiplex PCR; TCRdb's copy has only in-frame clones and leaves some out. Counted here are about 350,000 clones, roughly nine tenths occurring once; the ten biggest clones make up approximately 1.2%. J is TRBJ2-6 and V is TRBV28; D may correspond to TRBD1 or TRBD2 (5 bases each). Sequencing input: PBMCs. The receptor was isolated from a woman aged 25 to 39 in good health and CMV-seropositive. CDR3 region: CASSSRQTLRDVLTF. CDR3 bases: TGTGCCAGCAGTTCCCGACAGACCTTGAGGGACGTCCTGACTTTC.